Listed below are T cell receptor beta chains from one sample, sequenced in a study of T cell repertoires in cytomegalovirus infection. Each CDR3 protein gets one entry after TCRdb re-called the reads with MiXCR. This sample has 500,000 or so distinct CDR3 sequences; approximately 15% occur once, and the top ten carry about 24%. Input material: CD8+ T cells from PBMCs. The receptors stem from a human donor in good health (CMV status not recorded). Some clones in this sample may be carry-over from other donors' samples. Each CDR3 is given with its conserved first and last residue.

j_call v_call cdr3_aa
TRBJ2-7 TRBV29-1 CSVGPWESGAEQYF
TRBJ2-3 TRBV3-1 CASSQGVLAGEGAADTQYF
TRBJ1-2 TRBV19 CASHTDSNYGYTF
TRBJ2-1 TRBV28 CASTGGGRNEQFF
TRBJ1-1 TRBV7-6 CASSLAIEAEDFF
TRBJ1-5 TRBV19 CASTQPGQDNQPQHF
TRBJ2-7 TRBV20-1 CSARGRGGSYEQYF
TRBJ1-5 TRBV6-1 CASSEVEVGSNQPQHF
TRBJ2-1 TRBV11-3 CASSLEGGADEQFF
TRBJ2-5 TRBV7-9 CASSDPLRTSQYF
TRBJ2-7 TRBV7-8 CASSSRDRHYEQYF
TRBJ1-5 TRBV6-2/TRBV6-3 CASSYGLKQPQHF
TRBJ1-1 TRBV2 CASSEYRNTEAFF
TRBJ2-1 TRBV6-2/TRBV6-3 CASTGSSYNEQFF
TRBJ2-7 TRBV28 CASRTGTGIHEQYF
TRBJ2-7 TRBV2 CASRGEVSAYEQYF
TRBJ2-5 TRBV3-1 CASSQGRDPVETQYF
TRBJ1-3 TRBV6-5 CASSSQFGHYSGNTIYF
TRBJ2-1 TRBV12-3/TRBV12-4 CASSRDIRRTYNEQFF
TRBJ1-1 TRBV27 CANNRGPNTEAFF
TRBJ2-1 TRBV4-1 CASSLSGAAYNEQFF
TRBJ2-7 TRBV27 CASSPWGGEAYEQYF
TRBJ1-1 TRBV28 CASSFRVANTEAFF
TRBJ1-1 TRBV7-9 CASTSRDTEAFF
TRBJ2-2 TRBV10-3 CAISARTGTGELFF
TRBJ1-2 TRBV27 CASSLSPINGYTF
TRBJ1-2 TRBV19 CASSIGRTLTGGYTF
TRBJ2-5 TRBV7-9 CARSPRGEETQYF
TRBJ2-1 TRBV7-9 CASSPPATYNEQFF
TRBJ1-2 TRBV6-5 CASNLTGNYGYTF
TRBJ1-1 TRBV3-1 CASTQEEGMNTEAFF
TRBJ2-3 TRBV7-9 CASSFEADTDTQYF
TRBJ1-2 TRBV19 CASSIPGPAGHYGYTF
TRBJ2-2 TRBV7-2 CASSFTGELFF
TRBJ1-1 TRBV4-2 CASSEVYTTEAFF
TRBJ2-7 TRBV4-2 CASSQQDGTYEQYF
TRBJ2-1 TRBV7-9 CASSNGQGLEQFF
TRBJ2-1 TRBV28 CASSLGAAGTRLYNEQFF
TRBJ2-1 TRBV3-1 CASSPWTGGYNEQFF
TRBJ2-1 TRBV27 CASSLGGRDSSYNEQFF
TRBJ2-3 TRBV29-1 CSVSIGQFTDTQYF
TRBJ2-7 TRBV7-9 CASSLPDRDGSYEQYF
TRBJ2-5 TRBV6-5 CASSYVQRGKTQYF
TRBJ1-4 TRBV4-1 CASSQDPGSALGTNEKLFF
TRBJ1-1 TRBV9 CASSLQGRDTEAFF
TRBJ2-1 TRBV19 CASKDSSYNEQFF
TRBJ2-1 TRBV7-3 CASSPLVVAGFNEQFF
TRBJ2-6 TRBV2 CASSPTQTGANVLTF
TRBJ1-1 TRBV11-2 CASSLVGKGAADTEAFF
TRBJ2-1 TRBV28 CASTLWTSAGEQFF
TRBJ1-1 TRBV29-1 CSVGNRGNTEAFF
TRBJ1-1 TRBV12-5 CASGLGQRNTEAFF
TRBJ2-7 TRBV27 CASSLGTEYEQYF